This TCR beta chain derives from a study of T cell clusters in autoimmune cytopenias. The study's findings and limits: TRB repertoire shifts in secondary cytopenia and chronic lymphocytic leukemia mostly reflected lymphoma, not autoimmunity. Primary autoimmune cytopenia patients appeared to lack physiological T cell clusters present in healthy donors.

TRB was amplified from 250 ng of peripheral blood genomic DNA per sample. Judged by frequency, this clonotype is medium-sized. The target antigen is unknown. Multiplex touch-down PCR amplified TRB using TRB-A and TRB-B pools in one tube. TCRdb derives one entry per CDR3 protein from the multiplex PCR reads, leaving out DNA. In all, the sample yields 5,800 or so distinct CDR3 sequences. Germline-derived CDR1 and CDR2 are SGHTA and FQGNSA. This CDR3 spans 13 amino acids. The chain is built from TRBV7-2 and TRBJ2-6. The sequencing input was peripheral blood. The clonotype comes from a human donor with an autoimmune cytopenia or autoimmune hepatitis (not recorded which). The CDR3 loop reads CASRVSGANVLTF. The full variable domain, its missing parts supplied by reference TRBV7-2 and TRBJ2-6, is GAGVSQSPSNKVTEKGKDVELRCDPISGHTALYWYRQSLGQGLEFLIYFQGNSAPDKSGLPSDRFSAERTGGSVSTLTIQRTQQEDSAVYLCASRVSGANVLTFGAGSRLTVL.